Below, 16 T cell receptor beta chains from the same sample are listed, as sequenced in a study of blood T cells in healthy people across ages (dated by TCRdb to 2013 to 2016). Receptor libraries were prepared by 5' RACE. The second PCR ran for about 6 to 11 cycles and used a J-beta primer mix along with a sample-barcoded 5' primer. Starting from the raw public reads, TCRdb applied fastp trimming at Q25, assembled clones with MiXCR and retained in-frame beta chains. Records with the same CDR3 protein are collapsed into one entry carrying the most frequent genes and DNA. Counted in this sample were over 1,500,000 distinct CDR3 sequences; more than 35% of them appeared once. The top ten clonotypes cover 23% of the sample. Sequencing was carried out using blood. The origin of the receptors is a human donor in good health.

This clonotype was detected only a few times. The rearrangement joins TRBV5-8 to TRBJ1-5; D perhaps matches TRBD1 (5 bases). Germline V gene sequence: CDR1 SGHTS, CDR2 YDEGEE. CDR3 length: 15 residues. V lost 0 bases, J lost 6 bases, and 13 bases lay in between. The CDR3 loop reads CASSLEVQGGQPQHF. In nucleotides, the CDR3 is TGTGCCAGCAGCTTGGAGGTCCAGGGCGGTCAGCCCCAGCATTTT.

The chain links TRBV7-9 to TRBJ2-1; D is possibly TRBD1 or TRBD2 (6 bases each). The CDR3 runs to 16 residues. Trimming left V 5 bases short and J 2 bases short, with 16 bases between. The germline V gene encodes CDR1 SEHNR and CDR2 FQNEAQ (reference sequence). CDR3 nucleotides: TGTGCCAGCAGCCCAAATGTAGGGGGGCCCTACAATGAGCAGTTCTTC. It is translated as CASSPNVGGPYNEQFF.

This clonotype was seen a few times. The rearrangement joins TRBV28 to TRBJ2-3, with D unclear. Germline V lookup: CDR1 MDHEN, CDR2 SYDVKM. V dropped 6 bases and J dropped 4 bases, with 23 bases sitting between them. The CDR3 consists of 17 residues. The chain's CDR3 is CASRPRPPAKGADTQYF. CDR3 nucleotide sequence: TGTGCCAGCAGGCCACGACCCCCAGCGAAGGGCGCAGATACGCAGTATTTT. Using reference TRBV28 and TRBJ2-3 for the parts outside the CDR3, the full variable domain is DVKVTQSSRYLVKRTGEKVFLECVQDMDHENMFWYRQDPGLGLRLIYFSYDVKMKEKGDIPEGYSVSREKKERFSLILESASTNQTSMYLCASRPRPPAKGADTQYFGPGTRLTVL.

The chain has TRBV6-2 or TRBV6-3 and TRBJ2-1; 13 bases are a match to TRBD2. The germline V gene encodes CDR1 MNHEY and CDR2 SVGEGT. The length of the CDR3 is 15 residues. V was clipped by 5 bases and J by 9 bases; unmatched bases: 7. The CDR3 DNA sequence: TGTGCCAGCAGTCAACTAGCGGGGGGGTTAGGTGAGCAGTTCTTC. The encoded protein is CASSQLAGGLGEQFF.

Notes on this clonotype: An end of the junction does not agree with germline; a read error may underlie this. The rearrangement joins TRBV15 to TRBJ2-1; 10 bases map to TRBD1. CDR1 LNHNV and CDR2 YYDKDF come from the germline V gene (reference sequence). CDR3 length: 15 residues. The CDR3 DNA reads TGTGCCACTAGCAGGGGACAGGGGTTCAGCAATGAGCAGTTCTTC. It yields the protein CATSRGQGFSNEQFF.

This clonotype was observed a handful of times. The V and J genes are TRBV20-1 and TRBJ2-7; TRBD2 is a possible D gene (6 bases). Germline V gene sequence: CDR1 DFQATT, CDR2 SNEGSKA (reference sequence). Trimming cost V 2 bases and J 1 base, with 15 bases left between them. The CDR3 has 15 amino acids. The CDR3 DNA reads TGCAGTGCTAGATCGGGCGGGACGGCATCCTACGAGCAGTACTTC. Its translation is CSARSGGTASYEQYF.

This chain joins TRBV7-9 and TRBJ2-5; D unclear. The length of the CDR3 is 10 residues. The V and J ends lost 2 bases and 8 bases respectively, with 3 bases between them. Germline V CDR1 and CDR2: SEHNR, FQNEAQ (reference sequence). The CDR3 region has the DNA TGTGCCAGCAGCTTATCAACCCAGTACTTC. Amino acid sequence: CASSLSTQYF.

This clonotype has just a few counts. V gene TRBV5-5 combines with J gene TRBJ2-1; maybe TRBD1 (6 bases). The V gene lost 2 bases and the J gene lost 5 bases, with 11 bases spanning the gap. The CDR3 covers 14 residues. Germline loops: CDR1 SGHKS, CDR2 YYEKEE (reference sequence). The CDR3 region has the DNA TGTGCCAGCAGCTTTCCCCAGGGGAACAATGAGCAGTTCTTC. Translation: CASSFPQGNNEQFF.

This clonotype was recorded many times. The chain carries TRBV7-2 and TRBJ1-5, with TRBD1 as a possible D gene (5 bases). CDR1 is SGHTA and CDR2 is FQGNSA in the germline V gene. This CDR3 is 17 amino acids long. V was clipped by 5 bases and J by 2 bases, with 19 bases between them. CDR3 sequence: CASSKRDGWGGNQPQHF. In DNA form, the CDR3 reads TGTGCCAGCAGCAAACGGGACGGATGGGGTGGCAATCAGCCCCAGCATTTT.

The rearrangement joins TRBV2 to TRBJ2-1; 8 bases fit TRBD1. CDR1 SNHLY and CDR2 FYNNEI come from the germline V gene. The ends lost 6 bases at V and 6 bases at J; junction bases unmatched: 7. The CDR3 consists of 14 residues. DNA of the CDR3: TGTGCCAGCAGCCCCGACGGACAGGGCAATGAGCAGTTCTTC. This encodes CASSPDGQGNEQFF.

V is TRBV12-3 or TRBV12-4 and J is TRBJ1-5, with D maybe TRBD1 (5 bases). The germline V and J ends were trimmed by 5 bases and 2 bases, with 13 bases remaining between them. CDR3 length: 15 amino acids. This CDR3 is CASSPGTLGNQPQHF. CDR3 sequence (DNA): TGTGCCAGCAGTCCGGGGACCCTGGGCAATCAGCCCCAGCATTTT.

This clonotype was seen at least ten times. CDR3 nucleotides: TGCAGCCTCTGGGTTCGCAATGAGCAGTTCTTC. It yields the protein CSLWVRNEQFF. The chain joins TRBV29-1 to TRBJ2-1; no definite D call. The germline V gene encodes CDR1 SQVTM and CDR2 ANQGSEA. Trimming left V 8 bases short and J 6 bases short, with 11 bases between. This CDR3 is built from 11 residues.

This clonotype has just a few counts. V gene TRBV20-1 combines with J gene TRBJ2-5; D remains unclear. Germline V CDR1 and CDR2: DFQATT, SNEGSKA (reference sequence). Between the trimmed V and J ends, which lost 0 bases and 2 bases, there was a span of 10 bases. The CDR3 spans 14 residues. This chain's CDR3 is CSARDWHKQETQYF. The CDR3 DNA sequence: TGCAGTGCTAGAGATTGGCACAAACAAGAGACCCAGTACTTC.

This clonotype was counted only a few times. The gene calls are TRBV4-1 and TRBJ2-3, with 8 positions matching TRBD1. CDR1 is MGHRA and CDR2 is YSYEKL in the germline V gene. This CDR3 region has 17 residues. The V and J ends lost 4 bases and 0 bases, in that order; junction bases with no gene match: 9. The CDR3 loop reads CASSLTGESLSTDTQYF. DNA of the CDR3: TGCGCCAGCAGCCTGACAGGGGAATCGCTTAGCACAGATACGCAGTATTTT.

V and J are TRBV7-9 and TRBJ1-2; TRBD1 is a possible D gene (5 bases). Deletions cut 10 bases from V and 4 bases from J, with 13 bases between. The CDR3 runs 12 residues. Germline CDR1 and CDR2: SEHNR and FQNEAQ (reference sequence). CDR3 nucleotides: TGTGCCACCAAAGGGGAGGTCTATGGCTACACCTTC. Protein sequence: CATKGEVYGYTF. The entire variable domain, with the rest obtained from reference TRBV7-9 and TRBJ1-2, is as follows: DTGVSQNPRHKITKRGQNVTFRCDPISEHNRLYWYRQTLGQGPEFLTYFQNEAQLEKSRLLSDRFSAERPKGSFSTLEIQRTEQGDSAMYLCATKGEVYGYTFGSGTRLTVV.

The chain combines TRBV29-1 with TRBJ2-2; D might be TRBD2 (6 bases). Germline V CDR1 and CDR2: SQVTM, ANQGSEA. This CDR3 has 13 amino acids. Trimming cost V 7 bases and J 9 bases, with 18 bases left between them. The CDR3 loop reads CSAGEGLHRELFF. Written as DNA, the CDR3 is TGCAGCGCGGGAGAGGGACTGCACCGGGAGCTGTTTTTT.